This is a list of T cell receptor beta chains from one sample in a study of blood T cell repertoires in COVID-19. TCRdb's copy holds only in-frame clones and misses some; the assay was immunoSEQ multiplex PCR. The sample records over 100,000 clones, 86% being singletons. The sequencing sample was made of peripheral blood. These receptors came from a man aged 35 to 55 with acute or convalescent COVID-19. CDR3s include the opening cysteine and the closing phenylalanine or tryptophan. A D gene is named only where the DNA matches it firmly. Clone size is shown for a subset of rows, as once, few, many or a class of expanded clone.

. TRBJ2-3 TRBV28 14 . TGTGCCAGCAGTACCTCACGTCAGGGCGATACGCAGTATTTT CASSTSRQGDTQYF
TRBD1 TRBJ2-7 TRBV7-2 15 . TGTGCCAGCAGCAGCTCGACAGGGGGCTGGTACGAGCAGTACTTC CASSSSTGGWYEQYF
. TRBJ2-5 TRBV5-4 13 once TGTGCCAGCAGCCACTTCCGGGAAGAGACCCAGTACTTC CASSHFREETQYF
. TRBJ1-5 TRBV4-1 14 . TGCGCCAGCAGCCAAGATAGTAGAGGACAGCCCCAGCATTTT CASSQDSRGQPQHF
. TRBJ1-4 TRBV29-1 11 . TGCAGCGTGGAGTATCAGGAAAAACTGTTTTTT CSVEYQEKLFF
. TRBJ1-1 TRBV7-9 15 . TGTGCCAGCAGCTTAGGGGGGCAGGGGAACACTGAAGCTTTCTTT CASSLGGQGNTEAFF
. TRBJ2-6 TRBV2 17 once TGTGCCAGCAGTGACCAACAGGGAGGGTCTGGGGCCAACGTCCTGACTTTC CASSDQQGGSGANVLTF
TRBD2 TRBJ2-3 TRBV15 14 . TGTGCCACCTCTACTAGCGGGAGCACAGATACGCAGTATTTT CATSTSGSTDTQYF
. TRBJ2-2 TRBV7-9 16 . TGTGCCAGCAGCTTAGCGAGGACTGACTACACCGGGGAGCTGTTTTTT CASSLARTDYTGELFF
TRBD1 TRBJ1-1 TRBV7-3 14 once TGTGCCAGCAGCCGACAGGGCCGGAACACTGAAGCTTTCTTT CASSRQGRNTEAFF
. TRBJ2-1 TRBV5-1 14 . TGCGCCAGCAGCGCGGGACTGATAAACAATGAGCAGTTCTTC CASSAGLINNEQFF